A single sample gave rise to the 22 T cell receptor beta chains below, sequenced in a study of spatial heterogeneity in lung cancer. Time point noted: sample taken at primary tumor resection. The study sequenced unsorted whole RNA from tumor, nontumor lung or frozen PBMC. TCRdb redid the calling of the 5' RACE reads with MiXCR, one entry per CDR3 protein. The profile covers tens of thousands of distinct CDR3 sequences, with less than 5.5% appearing a single time and roughly 26% taken by the ten largest. Sequenced here: PBMCs, sampled at surgery. Source of these receptors: a female donor with early-stage non-small cell lung cancer.

The rearrangement joins TRBV5-6 to TRBJ1-1, with D possibly matching TRBD1 (5 bases). The germline CDR1 and CDR2 sequences are SGHDT and YYEEEE. V lost 0 bases and J lost 7, with 10 bases in between. This CDR3 region has 13 residues. In DNA, the CDR3 is TGTGCCAGCAGCTTGGCCGCGGGGGATGAAGCTTTCTTT. This sequence encodes CASSLAAGDEAFF.

This clonotype was picked up many times. The chain employs TRBV5-1 and TRBJ2-7, with TRBD2 as a possible D gene (6 bases). Per germline, CDR1 SGHRS and CDR2 YFSETQ. V dropped 4 bases and J dropped 4 bases, with 12 bases sitting between them. The CDR3 length is 13 residues. CDR3 sequence (DNA): TGCGCCAGCAGCCCGGGACTGCGTTACGAGCAGTACTTC. This translates into CASSPGLRYEQYF.

This clonotype was seen repeatedly, ten times or more. The J gene is TRBJ2-5, the V gene TRBV2; 7 bases line up with TRBD1. V lost 3 bases, J lost 5 bases, and 3 bases stayed unmatched. Germline V gene data show CDR1 as SNHLY and CDR2 as FYNNEI. The length of the CDR3 is 13 residues. In DNA form, the CDR3 reads TGTGCCAGCAGTGAGACAGGGTTGGAGACCCAGTACTTC. This gives the protein CASSETGLETQYF.

There are many counts of this clonotype. The chain links TRBV27 to TRBJ1-6; D is uncertain. The V end was cut by 3 bases, the J end by 10 bases, with 13 bases between. CDR1 is MNHEY and CDR2 is SMNVEV in the germline V gene (reference sequence). There are 14 residues in the CDR3. The CDR3 DNA follows: TGTGCCAGCAGTTTCCCGGTCCTGGGGTCACCCCTCCACTTT. This sequence encodes CASSFPVLGSPLHF.

This clonotype has at least ten counts. The gene calls are TRBV6-5 and TRBJ1-1, with a possible D match to TRBD1 (6 bases). This CDR3 contains 13 residues. Germline CDR1 MNHEY, CDR2 SVGAGI. Trimming left V 6 bases short and J 1 base short, with 9 bases between. The CDR3 DNA reads as TGTGCCAGCAGACAGGGACAGAACACTGAAGCTTTCTTT. This encodes CASRQGQNTEAFF.

This clonotype was seen at least ten times. V usage is TRBV24-1 and J usage is TRBJ2-1; 16 positions agree with TRBD2. The CDR3 has 18 amino acids. CDR1 is KGHDR, CDR2 SFDVKD, per germline. Germline trimming cut 4 bases from V and 6 bases from J; bases unmatched to any gene: 8. CDR3 protein: CATSDPGTSGRGGNEQFF. The CDR3 region has the DNA TGTGCCACCAGTGACCCCGGGACTAGCGGGAGGGGGGGCAATGAGCAGTTCTTC.

This clonotype was recorded at least ten times. The chain carries TRBV5-1 and TRBJ2-3, with TRBD2 identical over 8 bases. Germline assignment: CDR1 SGHRS and CDR2 YFSETQ. This CDR3 has 15 residues. With V trimmed by 1 base and J by 5 bases, 6 bases remained unmatched. The CDR3 sequence: CASSLLGAGVDTQYF. The DNA for the CDR3 is TGCGCCAGCAGCTTGTTAGGAGCGGGAGTAGATACGCAGTATTTT.

This clonotype was recorded at least ten times. The chain carries TRBV6-2 or TRBV6-3 and TRBJ1-1, with TRBD1 matching 9 bases. Per the germline V gene, CDR1 is MNHEY and CDR2 is SVGEGT. This CDR3 spans 13 amino acids. Germline trimming cut 4 bases from V and 4 bases from J; bases unmatched to any gene: 1. Written as DNA, the CDR3 is TGTGCCAGCAGTTGGGACAGGGTCACTGAAGCTTTCTTT. Protein: CASSWDRVTEAFF.

This clonotype was observed at least ten times. CDR3 nucleotides: TGTGCCACCAGCAGAGACAGGGCGGTGGGAGAAAAACTGTTTTTT. Translation gives CATSRDRAVGEKLFF. The rearrangement links TRBV15 to TRBJ1-4; tentative D call: TRBD1 (5 bases). The V end lost 0 bases, the J end lost 8 bases, and 13 bases lay between the germline ends. CDR3 length: 15 residues. CDR1 and CDR2 (germline): LNHNV, YYDKDF (reference sequence).

This rearrangement joins TRBV6-5 to TRBJ2-1, with a tentative D call TRBD2 (5 bases). Germline values: CDR1 MNHEY, CDR2 SVGAGI. V lost 5 bases and J 3 bases, leaving 14 bases between the germline ends. This CDR3 contains 15 residues. The CDR3 bases are TGTGCCAGCAGTCCGCGGGTGCATTTCTACAATGAGCAGTTCTTC. Encoded protein: CASSPRVHFYNEQFF.

The V call is TRBV20-1, the J call TRBJ1-3, with unresolved D. In germline, CDR1 is DFQATT, CDR2 SNEGSKA (reference sequence). V lost 0 bases and J 2 bases, leaving 5 bases between the germline ends. The CDR3 loop spans 13 amino acids. The CDR3 sequence: CSARDYPGNTIYF. The DNA for the CDR3 is TGCAGTGCTAGAGATTACCCTGGAAACACCATATATTTT.

This clonotype has at least ten counts. The V gene is TRBV5-1, the J gene TRBJ2-7; 8 bases fit TRBD1. Germline V lookup: CDR1 SGHRS, CDR2 YFSETQ. The CDR3 is made up of 14 amino acids. V lost 6 bases to trimming and J lost 4 bases; unmatched junction nucleotides: 9. CDR3 loop: CASTDQGAKYEQYF. In DNA, the CDR3 is TGCGCCAGCACGGATCAGGGGGCGAAGTACGAGCAGTACTTC.

Many counts were recorded for this clonotype. This sequence joins TRBV11-2 and TRBJ2-5; TRBD1 matches 12 bases. V shed 1 base and J 5 bases; nucleotides not matched to a gene: 8. Germline V gives CDR1 SGHAT, CDR2 FQNNGV. The length of the CDR3 is 17 residues. The CDR3 sequence is CASSLAGQGAEGETQYF. In DNA form, the CDR3 reads TGTGCCAGCAGCTTAGCGGGACAGGGGGCGGAGGGTGAGACCCAGTACTTC. Variable domain in full (rest from reference TRBV11-2 and TRBJ2-5): EAGVAQSPRYKIIEKRQSVAFWCNPISGHATLYWYQQILGQGPKLLIQFQNNGVVDDSQLPKDRFSAERLKGVDSTLKIQPAKLEDSAVYLCASSLAGQGAEGETQYFGPGTRLLVL.

This clonotype has at least ten counts. This rearrangement joins TRBV9 to TRBJ2-1, with 7 bases aligning to TRBD2. V dropped 3 bases and J dropped 2; count of bases not matched to a gene: 8. There are 16 residues in the CDR3. CDR1 and CDR2 from the germline V gene are SGDLS and YYNGEE. CDR3 loop: CASSGDASGAYNEQFF. The CDR3 coding sequence is TGTGCCAGCAGCGGAGACGCTAGCGGTGCCTACAATGAGCAGTTCTTC.

The V and J genes are TRBV20-1 and TRBJ2-1, with TRBD2 matching over 8 bases. V lost 0 bases, J lost 3 bases, and 10 bases stayed unmatched. The CDR3 consists of 17 residues. In germline, CDR1 is DFQATT, CDR2 SNEGSKA (reference sequence). In DNA form, the CDR3 reads TGCAGTGCTAGAGAGCCCAGGGGCGGGAGGCACTACAATGAGCAGTTCTTC. As protein: CSAREPRGGRHYNEQFF.

There are many counts of this clonotype. The chain employs TRBV11-3 and TRBJ2-1; D remains unclear. The V gene lost 2 bases and the J gene lost 8 bases, with 13 bases spanning the gap. This CDR3 region has 14 residues. Per germline, CDR1 SGHNT and CDR2 YENEEA. CDR3 loop: CASSLQTHSHEQFF. The CDR3 region has the DNA TGTGCCAGCAGCTTACAAACCCACTCCCATGAGCAGTTCTTC.

This clonotype was seen repeatedly, ten times or more. The CDR3 reads CSARDLEGDSGYTF. The DNA of the CDR3 is TGCAGTGCTAGAGATCTGGAAGGGGATTCTGGCTACACCTTC. The gene calls are TRBV20-1 and TRBJ1-2, with D tentatively TRBD1 (5 bases). The V end lost 0 bases, the J end lost 7 bases, and 15 bases lay between the germline ends. The CDR3 is 14 residues long. Germline CDR1 reads DFQATT; CDR2 reads SNEGSKA (reference sequence).

This clonotype was seen at least ten times. V is TRBV9 and J is TRBJ2-3; D is perhaps TRBD2 (6 bases). The germline V gene encodes CDR1 SGDLS and CDR2 YYNGEE. This CDR3 has 15 residues. V lost 2 bases and J lost 0, with 10 bases in between. The CDR3 reads CASSVLEGSTDTQYF. In nucleotides, the CDR3 is TGTGCCAGCAGCGTCTTGGAGGGCAGCACAGATACGCAGTATTTT.

The V gene is TRBV20-1, the J gene TRBJ2-7, with 7 positions matching TRBD2. The CDR3 loop spans 15 amino acids. The germline CDR1 and CDR2 sequences are DFQATT and SNEGSKA (reference sequence). V gave up 0 bases and J gave up 3 bases; unmatched junction bases: 8. Written as DNA, the CDR3 is TGCAGTGCTAGAGATTGGGGAGGGACGGGCTACGAGCAGTACTTC. The encoded protein is CSARDWGGTGYEQYF.

This clonotype was recorded many times. The chain employs TRBV4-1 and TRBJ2-2, with no clear D. This CDR3 is 14 amino acids long. V lost 1 base to trimming and J lost 6 bases, with 9 bases between them. The V gene's germline CDR1 is MGHRA and CDR2 YSYEKL. The CDR3 spells CASSQGSLPGELFF. As DNA, the CDR3 is TGCGCCAGCAGCCAAGGTTCTCTGCCCGGGGAGCTGTTTTTT.

The chain couples TRBV9 to TRBJ2-3, with D perhaps TRBD1 (5 bases). The ends were cut back, 1 base at V and 4 bases at J, with 13 bases in the middle. Germline V gene lookup returns CDR1 SGDLS and CDR2 YYNGEE. The CDR3 sequence is 15 residues long. The DNA of the CDR3 is TGTGCCAGCAGCGTAATGGCAGGGTTGGCAGATACGCAGTATTTT. Translated: CASSVMAGLADTQYF.

The table lists this clonotype with many counts. CDR3 in amino acids: CASSLDWDEKLFF. In nucleotides, the CDR3 is TGCGCCAGCAGCTTGGACTGGGATGAAAAACTGTTTTTT. The chain employs TRBV5-1 and TRBJ1-4; D unclear. The CDR3 contains 13 residues. CDR1 is SGHRS and CDR2 is YFSETQ in the germline V gene. With 0 bases removed from V and 6 bases from J, the gap between germline ends came to 6 bases.